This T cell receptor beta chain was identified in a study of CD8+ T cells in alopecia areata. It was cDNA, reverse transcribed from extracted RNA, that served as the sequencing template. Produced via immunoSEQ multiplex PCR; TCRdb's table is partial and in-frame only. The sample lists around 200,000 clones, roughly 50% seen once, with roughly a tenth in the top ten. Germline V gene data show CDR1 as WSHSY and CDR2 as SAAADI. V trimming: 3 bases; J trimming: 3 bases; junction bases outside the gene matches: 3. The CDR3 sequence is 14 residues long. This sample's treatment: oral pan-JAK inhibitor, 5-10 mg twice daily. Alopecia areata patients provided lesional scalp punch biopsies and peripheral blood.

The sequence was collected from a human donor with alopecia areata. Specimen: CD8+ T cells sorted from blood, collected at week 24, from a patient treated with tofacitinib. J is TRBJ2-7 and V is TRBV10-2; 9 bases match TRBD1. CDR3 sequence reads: CASSDPGQGYEQYF. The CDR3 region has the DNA TGCGCCAGCAGTGACCCGGGACAGGGCTACGAGCAGTACTTC.